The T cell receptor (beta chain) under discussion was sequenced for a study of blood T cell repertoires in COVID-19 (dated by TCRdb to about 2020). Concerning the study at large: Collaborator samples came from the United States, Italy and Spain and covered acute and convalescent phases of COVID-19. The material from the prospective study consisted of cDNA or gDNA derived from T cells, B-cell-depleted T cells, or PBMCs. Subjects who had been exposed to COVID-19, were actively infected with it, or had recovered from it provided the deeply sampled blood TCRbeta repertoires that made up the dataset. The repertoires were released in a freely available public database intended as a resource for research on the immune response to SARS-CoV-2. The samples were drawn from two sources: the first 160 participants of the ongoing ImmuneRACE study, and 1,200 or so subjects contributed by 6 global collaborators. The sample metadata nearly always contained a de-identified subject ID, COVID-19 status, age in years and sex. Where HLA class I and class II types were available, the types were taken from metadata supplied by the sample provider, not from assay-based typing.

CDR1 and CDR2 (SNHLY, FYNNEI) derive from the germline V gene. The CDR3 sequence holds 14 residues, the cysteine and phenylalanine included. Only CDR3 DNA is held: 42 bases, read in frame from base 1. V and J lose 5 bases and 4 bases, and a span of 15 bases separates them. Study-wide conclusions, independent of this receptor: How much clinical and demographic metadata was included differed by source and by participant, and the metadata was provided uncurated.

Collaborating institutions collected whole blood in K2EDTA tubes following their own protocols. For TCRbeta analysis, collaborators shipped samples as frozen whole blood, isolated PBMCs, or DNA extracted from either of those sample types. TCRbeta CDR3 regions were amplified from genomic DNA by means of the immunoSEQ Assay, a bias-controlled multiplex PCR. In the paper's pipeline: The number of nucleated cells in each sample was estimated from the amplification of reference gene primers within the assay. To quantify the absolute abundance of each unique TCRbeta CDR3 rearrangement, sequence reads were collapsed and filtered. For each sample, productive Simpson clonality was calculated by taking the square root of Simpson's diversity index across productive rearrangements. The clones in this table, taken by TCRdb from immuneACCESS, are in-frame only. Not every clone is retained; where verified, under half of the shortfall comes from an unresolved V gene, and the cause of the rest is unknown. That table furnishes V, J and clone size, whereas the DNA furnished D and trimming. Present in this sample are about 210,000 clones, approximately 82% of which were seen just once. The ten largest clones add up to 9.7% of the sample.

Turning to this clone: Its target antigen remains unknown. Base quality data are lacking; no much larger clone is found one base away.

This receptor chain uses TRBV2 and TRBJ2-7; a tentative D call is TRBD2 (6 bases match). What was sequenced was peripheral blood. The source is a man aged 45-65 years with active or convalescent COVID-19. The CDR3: CASSPRRGSYEQYF. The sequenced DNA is TGTGCCAGCAGTCCCCGACGGGGGAGTTACGAGCAGTACTTC.